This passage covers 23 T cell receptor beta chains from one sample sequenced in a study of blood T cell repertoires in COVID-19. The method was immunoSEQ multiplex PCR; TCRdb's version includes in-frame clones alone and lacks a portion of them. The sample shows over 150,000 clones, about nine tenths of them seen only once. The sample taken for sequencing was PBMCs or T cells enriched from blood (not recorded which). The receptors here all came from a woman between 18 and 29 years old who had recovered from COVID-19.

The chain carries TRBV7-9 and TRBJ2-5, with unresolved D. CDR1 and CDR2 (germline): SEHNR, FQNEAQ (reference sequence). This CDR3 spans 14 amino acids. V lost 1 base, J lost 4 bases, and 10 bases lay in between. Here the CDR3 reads CASSLGGLRETQYF. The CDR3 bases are TGTGCCAGCAGCTTAGGAGGTCTCCGAGAGACCCAGTACTTC.

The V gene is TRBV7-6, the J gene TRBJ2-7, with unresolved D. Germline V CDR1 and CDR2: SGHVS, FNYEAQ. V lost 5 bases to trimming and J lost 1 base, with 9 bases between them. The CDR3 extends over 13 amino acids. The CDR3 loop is CASSQNPSYEQYF. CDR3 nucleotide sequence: TGTGCCAGCAGCCAGAACCCATCCTACGAGCAGTACTTC.

The CDR3 sequence: CASSQALSGTLATSSYNEQFF. CDR3 coding DNA: TGTGCCAGCAGCCAAGCCCTCTCTGGGACTTTAGCGACAAGCTCCTACAATGAGCAGTTCTTC. The chain carries TRBV14 and TRBJ2-1; weak D call: TRBD2 (6 bases). CDR3 length equals 21 residues. V was shortened by 1 base and J by 0 bases, with 25 bases between the two germline ends. Germline V gene lookup returns CDR1 SGHDN and CDR2 FVKESK.

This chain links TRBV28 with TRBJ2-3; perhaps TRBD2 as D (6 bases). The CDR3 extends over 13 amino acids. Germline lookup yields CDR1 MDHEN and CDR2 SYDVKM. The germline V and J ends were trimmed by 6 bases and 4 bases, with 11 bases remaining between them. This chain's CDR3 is CASSQGGADTQYF. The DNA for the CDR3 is TGTGCCAGCAGCCAAGGCGGGGCAGATACGCAGTATTTT.

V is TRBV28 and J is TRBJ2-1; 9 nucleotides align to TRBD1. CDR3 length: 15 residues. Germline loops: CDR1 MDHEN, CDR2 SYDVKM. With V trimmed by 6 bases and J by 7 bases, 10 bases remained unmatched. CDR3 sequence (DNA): TGTGCCAGCAGGATGCTACAGGGGGCTCGAAATGAGCAGTTCTTC. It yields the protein CASRMLQGARNEQFF.

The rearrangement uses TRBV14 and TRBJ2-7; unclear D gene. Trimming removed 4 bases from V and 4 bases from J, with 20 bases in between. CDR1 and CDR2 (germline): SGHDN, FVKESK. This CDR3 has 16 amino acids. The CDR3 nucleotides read TGTGCCAGCAGCCCTTACCTCTACGTGAAAACTTACGAGCAGTACTTC. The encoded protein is CASSPYLYVKTYEQYF.

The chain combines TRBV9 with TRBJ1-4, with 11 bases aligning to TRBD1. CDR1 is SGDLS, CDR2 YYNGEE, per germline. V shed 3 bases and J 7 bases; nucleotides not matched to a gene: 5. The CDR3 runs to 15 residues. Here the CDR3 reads CASSATGTGGEKLFF. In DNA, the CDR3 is TGTGCCAGCAGCGCAACGGGGACAGGGGGTGAAAAACTGTTTTTT.

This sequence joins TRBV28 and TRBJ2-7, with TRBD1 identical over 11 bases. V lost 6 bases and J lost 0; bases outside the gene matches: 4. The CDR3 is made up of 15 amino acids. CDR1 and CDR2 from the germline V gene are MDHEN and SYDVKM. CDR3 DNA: TGTGCCAGCAGCGGGGGACAGGGGGGCTCCTACGAGCAGTACTTC. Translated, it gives CASSGGQGGSYEQYF.

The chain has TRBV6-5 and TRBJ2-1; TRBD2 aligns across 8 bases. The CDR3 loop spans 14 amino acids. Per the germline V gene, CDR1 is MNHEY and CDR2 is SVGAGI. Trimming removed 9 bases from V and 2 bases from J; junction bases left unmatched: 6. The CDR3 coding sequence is TGTGCCAGTCGACTAGCGAACACCTACAATGAGCAGTTCTTC. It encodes CASRLANTYNEQFF.

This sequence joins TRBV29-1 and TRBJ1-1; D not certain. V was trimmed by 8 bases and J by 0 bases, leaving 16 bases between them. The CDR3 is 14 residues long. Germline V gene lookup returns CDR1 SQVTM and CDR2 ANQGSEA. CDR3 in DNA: TGCAGCATCCGGGTAGGTTTTTTGAACACTGAAGCTTTCTTT. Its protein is CSIRVGFLNTEAFF. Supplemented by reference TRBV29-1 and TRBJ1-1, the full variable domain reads SAVISQKPSRDICQRGTSLTIQCQVDSQVTMMFWYRQQPGQSLTLIATANQGSEATYESGFVIDKFPISRPNLTFSTLTVSNMSPEDSSIYLCSIRVGFLNTEAFFGQGTRLTVV.

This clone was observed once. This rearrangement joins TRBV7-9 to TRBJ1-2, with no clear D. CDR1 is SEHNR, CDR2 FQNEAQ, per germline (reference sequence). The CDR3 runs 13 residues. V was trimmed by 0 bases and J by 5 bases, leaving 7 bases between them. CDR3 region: CASSLASLYGYTF. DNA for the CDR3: TGTGCCAGCAGCTTAGCGTCTCTTTATGGCTACACCTTC.

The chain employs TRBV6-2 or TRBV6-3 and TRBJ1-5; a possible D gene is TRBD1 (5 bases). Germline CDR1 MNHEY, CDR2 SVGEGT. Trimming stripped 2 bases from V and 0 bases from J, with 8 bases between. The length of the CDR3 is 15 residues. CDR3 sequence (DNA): TGTGCCAGCAGTTACAAGGGGTATAGCAATCAGCCCCAGCATTTT. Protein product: CASSYKGYSNQPQHF.

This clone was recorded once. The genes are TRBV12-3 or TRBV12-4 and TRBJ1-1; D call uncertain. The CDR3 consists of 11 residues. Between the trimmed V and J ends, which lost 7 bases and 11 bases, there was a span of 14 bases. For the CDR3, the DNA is TGTGCCAGCACCCCCGGACTAATTGCTTTCTTT. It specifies CASTPGLIAFF.

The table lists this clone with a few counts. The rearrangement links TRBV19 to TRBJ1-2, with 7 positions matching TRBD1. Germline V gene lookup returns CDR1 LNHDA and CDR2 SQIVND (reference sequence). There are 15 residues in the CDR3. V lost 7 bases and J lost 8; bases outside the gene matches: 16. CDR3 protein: CASNSGTRGSNGYTF. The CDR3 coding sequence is TGTGCCAGTAACTCAGGAACCAGGGGGTCGAACGGCTACACCTTC.

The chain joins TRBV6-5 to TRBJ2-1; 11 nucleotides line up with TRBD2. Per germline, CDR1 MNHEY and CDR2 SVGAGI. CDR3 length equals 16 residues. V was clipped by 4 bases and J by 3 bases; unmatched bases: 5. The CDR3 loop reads CASSSASGGLYNEQFF. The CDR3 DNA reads TGTGCCAGCAGTTCCGCTAGCGGGGGGCTCTACAATGAGCAGTTCTTC.

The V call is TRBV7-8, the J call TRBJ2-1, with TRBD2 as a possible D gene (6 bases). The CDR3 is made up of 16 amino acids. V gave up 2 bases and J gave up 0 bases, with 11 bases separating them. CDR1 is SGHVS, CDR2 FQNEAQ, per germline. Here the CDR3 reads CASSLSRDYSYNEQFF. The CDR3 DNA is TGTGCCAGCAGCTTATCGCGGGATTACTCCTACAATGAGCAGTTCTTC.

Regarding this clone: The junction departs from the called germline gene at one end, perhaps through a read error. In DNA, the CDR3 is TGTGCCAGCAGGAGCGGAGAATACATTGAGCAGTTCTTC. It encodes CASRSGEYIEQFF. The chain joins TRBV7-9 to TRBJ2-1; a possible D gene is TRBD2 (5 bases). CDR1 and CDR2 (germline): SEHNR, FQNEAQ (reference sequence). The CDR3 extends over 13 amino acids.

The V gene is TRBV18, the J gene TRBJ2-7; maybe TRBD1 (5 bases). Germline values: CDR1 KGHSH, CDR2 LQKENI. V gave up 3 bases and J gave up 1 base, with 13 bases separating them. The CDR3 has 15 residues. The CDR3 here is CASSPGRQGSYEQYF. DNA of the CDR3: TGTGCCAGCTCACCGGGGCGCCAGGGTTCCTACGAGCAGTACTTC.

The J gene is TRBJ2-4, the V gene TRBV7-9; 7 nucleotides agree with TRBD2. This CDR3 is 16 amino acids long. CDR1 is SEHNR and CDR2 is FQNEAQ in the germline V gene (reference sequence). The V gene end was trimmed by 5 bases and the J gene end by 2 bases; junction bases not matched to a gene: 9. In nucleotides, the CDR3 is TGTGCCAGCAGCCCCGGGACTACGGCGACCAAAAACATTCAGTACTTC. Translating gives CASSPGTTATKNIQYF.

The CDR3 DNA sequence: TGTGCCAGCAGCGTAGAGGGCGGGCACTCCTACAATGAGCAGTTCTTC. It yields the protein CASSVEGGHSYNEQFF. This rearrangement joins TRBV9 to TRBJ2-1, with D maybe TRBD2 (5 bases). The CDR3 runs to 16 residues. Germline CDR1 SGDLS, CDR2 YYNGEE. V shed 0 bases and J shed 0 bases, with 10 bases lying between them. Filled out from reference TRBV9 and TRBJ2-1, the complete variable domain reads DSGVTQTPKHLITATGQRVTLRCSPRSGDLSVYWYQQSLDQGLQFLIQYYNGEERAKGNILERFSAQQFPDLHSELNLSSLELGDSALYFCASSVEGGHSYNEQFFGPGTRLTVL.

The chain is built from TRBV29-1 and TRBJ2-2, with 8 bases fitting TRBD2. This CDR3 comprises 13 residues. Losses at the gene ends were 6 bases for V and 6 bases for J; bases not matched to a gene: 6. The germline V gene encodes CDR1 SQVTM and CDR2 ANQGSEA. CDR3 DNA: TGCAGCGTAGGGACTAGGGGATCCGGGGAGCTGTTTTTT. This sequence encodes CSVGTRGSGELFF.

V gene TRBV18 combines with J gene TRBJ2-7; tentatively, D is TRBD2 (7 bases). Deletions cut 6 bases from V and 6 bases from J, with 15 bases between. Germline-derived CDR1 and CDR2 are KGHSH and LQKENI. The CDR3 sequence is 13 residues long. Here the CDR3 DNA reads TGTGCCAGCTCCCAGGCGGGGGCGCGCGAGCAGTACTTC. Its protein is CASSQAGAREQYF.

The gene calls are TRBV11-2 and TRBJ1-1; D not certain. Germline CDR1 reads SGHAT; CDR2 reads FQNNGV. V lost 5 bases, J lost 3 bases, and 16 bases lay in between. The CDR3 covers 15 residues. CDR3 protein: CASSRNEGRDTEAFF. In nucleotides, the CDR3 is TGTGCCAGCAGCCGCAACGAGGGTCGGGACACTGAAGCTTTCTTT.